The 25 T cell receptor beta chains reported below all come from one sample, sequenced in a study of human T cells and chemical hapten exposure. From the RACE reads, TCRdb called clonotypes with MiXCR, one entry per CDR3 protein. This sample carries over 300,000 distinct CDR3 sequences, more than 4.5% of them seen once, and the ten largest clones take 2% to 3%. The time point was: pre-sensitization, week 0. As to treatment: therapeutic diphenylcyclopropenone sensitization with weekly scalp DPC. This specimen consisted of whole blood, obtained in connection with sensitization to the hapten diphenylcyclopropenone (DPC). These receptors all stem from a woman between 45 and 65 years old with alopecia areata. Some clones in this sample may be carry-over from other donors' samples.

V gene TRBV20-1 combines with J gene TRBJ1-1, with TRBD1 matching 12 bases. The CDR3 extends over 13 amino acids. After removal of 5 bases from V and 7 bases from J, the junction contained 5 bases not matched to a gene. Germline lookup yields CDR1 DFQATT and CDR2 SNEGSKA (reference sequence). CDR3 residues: CSAGGQGALEAFF. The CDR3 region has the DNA TGCAGTGCTGGGGGACAGGGGGCTCTTGAAGCTTTCTTT.

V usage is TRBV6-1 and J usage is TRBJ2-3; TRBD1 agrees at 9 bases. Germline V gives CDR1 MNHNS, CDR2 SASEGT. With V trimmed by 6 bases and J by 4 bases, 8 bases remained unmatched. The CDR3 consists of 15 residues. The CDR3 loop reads CASRADRGRADTQYF. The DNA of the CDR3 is TGTGCCAGCAGGGCGGACAGGGGCCGAGCAGATACGCAGTATTTT.

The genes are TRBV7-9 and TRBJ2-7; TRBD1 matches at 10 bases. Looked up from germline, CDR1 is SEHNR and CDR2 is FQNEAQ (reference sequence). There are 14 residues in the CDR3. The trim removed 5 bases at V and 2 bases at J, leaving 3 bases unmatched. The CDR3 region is CASSGTGETYEQYF. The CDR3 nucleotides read TGTGCCAGCAGCGGGACAGGGGAAACCTACGAGCAGTACTTC.

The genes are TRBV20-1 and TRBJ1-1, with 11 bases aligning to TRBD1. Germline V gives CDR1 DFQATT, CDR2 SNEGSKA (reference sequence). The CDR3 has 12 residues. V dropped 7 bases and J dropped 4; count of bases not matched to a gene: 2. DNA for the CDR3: TGCAGTGGCGGGACAGGGGGCACTGAAGCTTTCTTT. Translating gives CSGGTGGTEAFF.

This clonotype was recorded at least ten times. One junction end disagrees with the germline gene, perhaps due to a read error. CDR3 loop: CSARDEARGYSGANVLTF. The DNA for the CDR3 is TGCAGTGCTAGAGATGAGGCCAGGGGGTACTCTGGTGCCAACGTCCTGACTTTC. This rearrangement joins TRBV20-1 to TRBJ2-6, with TRBD1 matching 7 bases. Germline V gene sequence: CDR1 DFQATT, CDR2 SNEGSKA (reference sequence). The CDR3 spans 18 residues.

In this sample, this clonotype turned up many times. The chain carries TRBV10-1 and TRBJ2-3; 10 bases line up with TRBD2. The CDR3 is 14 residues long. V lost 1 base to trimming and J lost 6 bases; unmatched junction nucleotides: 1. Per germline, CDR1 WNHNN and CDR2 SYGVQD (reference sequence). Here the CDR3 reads CASSELTSGDTQYF. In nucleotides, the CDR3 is TGCGCCAGCAGTGAGTTGACTAGCGGGGATACGCAGTATTTT.

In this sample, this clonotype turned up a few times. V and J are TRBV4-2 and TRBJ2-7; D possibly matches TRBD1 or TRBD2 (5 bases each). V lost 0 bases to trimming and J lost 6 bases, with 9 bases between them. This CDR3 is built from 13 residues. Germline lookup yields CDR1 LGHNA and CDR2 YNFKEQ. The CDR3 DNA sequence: TGTGCCAGCAGCCAAGAACCGGGGACCGAGCAGTACTTC. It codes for CASSQEPGTEQYF.

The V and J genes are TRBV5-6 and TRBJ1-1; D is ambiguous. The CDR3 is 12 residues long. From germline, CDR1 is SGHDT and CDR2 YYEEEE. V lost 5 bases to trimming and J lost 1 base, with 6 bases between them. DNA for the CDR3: TGTGCCAGCAGTTCAGAGAACACTGAAGCTTTCTTT. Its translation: CASSSENTEAFF. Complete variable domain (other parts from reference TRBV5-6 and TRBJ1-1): DAGVTQSPTHLIKTRGQQVTLRCSPKSGHDTVSWYQQALGQGPQFIFQYYEEEERQRGNFPDRFSGHQFPNYSSELNVNALLLGDSALYLCASSSENTEAFFGQGTRLTVV.

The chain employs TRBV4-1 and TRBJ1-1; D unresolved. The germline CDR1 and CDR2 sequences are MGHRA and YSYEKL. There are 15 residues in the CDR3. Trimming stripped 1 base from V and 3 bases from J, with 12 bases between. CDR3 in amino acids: CASSQVLASDTEAFF. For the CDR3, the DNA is TGCGCCAGCAGCCAAGTTCTGGCGTCGGACACTGAAGCTTTCTTT.

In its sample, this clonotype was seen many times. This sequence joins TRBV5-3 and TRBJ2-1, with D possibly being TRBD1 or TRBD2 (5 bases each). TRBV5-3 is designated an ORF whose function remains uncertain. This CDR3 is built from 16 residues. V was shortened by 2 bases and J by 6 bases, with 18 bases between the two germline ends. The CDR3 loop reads CARSLMGVPPTNEQFF. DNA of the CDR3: TGTGCCAGAAGCTTAATGGGGGTCCCCCCCACCAATGAGCAGTTCTTC.

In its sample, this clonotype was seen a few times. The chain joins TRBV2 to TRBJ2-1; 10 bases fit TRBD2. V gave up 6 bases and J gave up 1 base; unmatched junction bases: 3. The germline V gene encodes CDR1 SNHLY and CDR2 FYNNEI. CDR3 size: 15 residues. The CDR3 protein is CASRGAGGSYNEQFF. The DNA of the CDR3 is TGTGCCAGCAGGGGAGCGGGAGGGTCCTACAATGAGCAGTTCTTC.

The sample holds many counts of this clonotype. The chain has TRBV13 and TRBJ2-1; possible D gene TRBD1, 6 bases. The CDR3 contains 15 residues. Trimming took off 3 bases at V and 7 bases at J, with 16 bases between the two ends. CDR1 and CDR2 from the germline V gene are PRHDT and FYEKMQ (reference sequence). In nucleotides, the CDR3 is TGTGCCAGCAGCTTCGGCAGGGGTGCGGGTAATGAGCAGTTCTTC. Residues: CASSFGRGAGNEQFF.

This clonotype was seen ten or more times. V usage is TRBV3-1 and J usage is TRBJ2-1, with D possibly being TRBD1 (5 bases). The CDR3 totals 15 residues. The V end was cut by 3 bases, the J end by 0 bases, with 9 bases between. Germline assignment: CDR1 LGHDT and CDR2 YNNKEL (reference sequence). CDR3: CASSQADSSYNEQFF. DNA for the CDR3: TGTGCCAGCAGCCAGGCCGACAGCTCCTACAATGAGCAGTTCTTC.

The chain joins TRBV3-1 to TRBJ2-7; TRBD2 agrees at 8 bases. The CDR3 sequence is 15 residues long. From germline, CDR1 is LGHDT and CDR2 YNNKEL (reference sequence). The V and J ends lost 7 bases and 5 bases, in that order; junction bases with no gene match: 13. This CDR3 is CASTAGAPGPHEQYF. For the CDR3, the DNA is TGTGCCAGCACAGCGGGAGCCCCAGGGCCCCACGAGCAGTACTTC.

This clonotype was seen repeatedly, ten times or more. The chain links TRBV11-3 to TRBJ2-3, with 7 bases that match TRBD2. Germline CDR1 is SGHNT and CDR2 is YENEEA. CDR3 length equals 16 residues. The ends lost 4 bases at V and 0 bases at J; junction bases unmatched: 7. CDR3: CASSSQTGLSTDTQYF. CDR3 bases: TGTGCCAGCAGCTCTCAAACGGGACTAAGCACAGATACGCAGTATTTT.

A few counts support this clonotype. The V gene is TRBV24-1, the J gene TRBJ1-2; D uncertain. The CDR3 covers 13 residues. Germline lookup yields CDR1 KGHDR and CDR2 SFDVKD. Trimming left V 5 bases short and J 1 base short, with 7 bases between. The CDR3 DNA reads TGTGCCACCAGTGGGGAGAATAACTATGGCTACACCTTC. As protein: CATSGENNYGYTF.

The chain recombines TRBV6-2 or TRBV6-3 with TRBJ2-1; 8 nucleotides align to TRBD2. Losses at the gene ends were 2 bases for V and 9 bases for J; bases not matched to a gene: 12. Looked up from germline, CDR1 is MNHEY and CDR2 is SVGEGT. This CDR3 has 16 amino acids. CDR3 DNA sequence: TGTGCCAGCAGTTACCCAACCGGGGGACTAGTAGGTGAGCAGTTCTTC. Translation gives CASSYPTGGLVGEQFF.

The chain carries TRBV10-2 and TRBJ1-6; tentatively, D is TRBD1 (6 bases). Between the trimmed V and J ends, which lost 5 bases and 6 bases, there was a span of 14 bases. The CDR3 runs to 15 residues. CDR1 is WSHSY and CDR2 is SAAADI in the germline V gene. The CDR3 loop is CASSQRTDANSPLHF. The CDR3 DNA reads TGCGCCAGCAGTCAAAGGACAGATGCTAATTCACCCCTCCACTTT.

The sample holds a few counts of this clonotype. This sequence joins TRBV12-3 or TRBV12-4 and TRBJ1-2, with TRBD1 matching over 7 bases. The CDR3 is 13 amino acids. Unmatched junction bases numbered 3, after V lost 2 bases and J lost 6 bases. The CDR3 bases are TGTGCCAGCAGTTTAAGGGGGCCGGATGGCTACACCTTC. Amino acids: CASSLRGPDGYTF.

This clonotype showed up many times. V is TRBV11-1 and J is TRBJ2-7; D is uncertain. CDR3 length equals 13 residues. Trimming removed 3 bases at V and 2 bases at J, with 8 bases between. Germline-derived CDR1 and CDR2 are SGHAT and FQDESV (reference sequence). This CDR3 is CASSFADTYEQYF. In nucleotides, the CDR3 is TGTGCCAGCAGCTTCGCGGATACCTACGAGCAGTACTTC.

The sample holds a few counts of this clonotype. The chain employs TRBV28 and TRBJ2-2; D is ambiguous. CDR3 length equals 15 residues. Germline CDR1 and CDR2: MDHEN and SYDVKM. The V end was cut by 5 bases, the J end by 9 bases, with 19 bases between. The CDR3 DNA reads TGTGCCAGCAGTGTGGACCGGTCCGGTTTGAGGGAGCTGTTTTTT. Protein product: CASSVDRSGLRELFF. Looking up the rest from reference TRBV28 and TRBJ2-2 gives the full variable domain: DVKVTQSSRYLVKRTGEKVFLECVQDMDHENMFWYRQDPGLGLRLIYFSYDVKMKEKGDIPEGYSVSREKKERFSLILESASTNQTSMYLCASSVDRSGLRELFFGEGSRLTVL.

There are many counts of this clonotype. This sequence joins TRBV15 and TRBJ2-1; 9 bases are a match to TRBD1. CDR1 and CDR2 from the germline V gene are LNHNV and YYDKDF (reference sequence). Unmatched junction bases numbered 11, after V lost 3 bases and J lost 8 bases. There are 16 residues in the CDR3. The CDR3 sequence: CATSSYRDRAFDEQFF. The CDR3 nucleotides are TGTGCCACCAGCAGCTACCGGGACAGGGCGTTCGATGAGCAGTTCTTC.

The CDR3 DNA follows: TGCGCCAGCAGCTGGGGGTCGGGAGAGACTGAAGCTTTCTTT. Encoded protein: CASSWGSGETEAFF. The chain is built from TRBV5-1 and TRBJ1-1, with D perhaps matching TRBD1 (5 bases). V was trimmed by 3 bases and J by 5 bases, leaving 14 bases between them. The CDR3 runs to 14 residues. Germline V gene lookup returns CDR1 SGHRS and CDR2 YFSETQ.

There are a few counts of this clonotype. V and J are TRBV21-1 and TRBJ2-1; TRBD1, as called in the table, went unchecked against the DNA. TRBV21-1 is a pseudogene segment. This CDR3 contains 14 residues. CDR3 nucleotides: TGTGCCAGCAGCTGCGACAGGGGAGAGGATGAGCAGTTCTTC. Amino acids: CASSCDRGEDEQFF.

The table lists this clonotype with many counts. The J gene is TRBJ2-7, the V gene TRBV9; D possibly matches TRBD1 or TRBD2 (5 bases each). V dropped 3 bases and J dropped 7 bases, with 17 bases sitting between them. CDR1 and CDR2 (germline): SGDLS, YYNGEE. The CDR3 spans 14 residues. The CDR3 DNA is TGTGCCAGCAGCGCTGGGACGCCGTCGGGGGAGCAGTACTTC. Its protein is CASSAGTPSGEQYF.